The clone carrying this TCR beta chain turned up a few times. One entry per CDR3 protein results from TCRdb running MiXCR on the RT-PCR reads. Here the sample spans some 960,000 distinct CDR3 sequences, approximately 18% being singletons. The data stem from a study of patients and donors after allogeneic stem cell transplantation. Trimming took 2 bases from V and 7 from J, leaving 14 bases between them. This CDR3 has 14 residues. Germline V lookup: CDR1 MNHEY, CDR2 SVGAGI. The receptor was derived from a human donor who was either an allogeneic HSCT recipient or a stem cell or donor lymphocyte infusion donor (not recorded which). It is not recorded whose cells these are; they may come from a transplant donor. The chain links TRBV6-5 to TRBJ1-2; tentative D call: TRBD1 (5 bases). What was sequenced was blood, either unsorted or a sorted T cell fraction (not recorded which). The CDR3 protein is CASSYGAGGSGYTF. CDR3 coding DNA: TGTGCCAGCAGTTACGGGGCAGGAGGAAGTGGCTACACCTTC.